One sample yielded the 17 T cell receptor beta chains listed below, sequenced in a study of blood T cell repertoires in COVID-19 (TCRdb year 2020). Library preparation used the immunoSEQ multiplex PCR assay. TCRdb mirrors the immuneACCESS table, restricted to in-frame sequences. Some clones are absent from its copies; in checked studies, under half trace to an unresolved V gene, and the reason for the others is unknown. For this sample there are over 100,000 clones; 87% appear just once. The ten largest clones add up to around 14% of the sample. The sequenced material came from peripheral blood. The receptors originated from a man aged 50 to 59 with acute or convalescent COVID-19.

This chain joins TRBV18 and TRBJ2-7; 7 bases line up with TRBD1. CDR1 and CDR2 (germline): KGHSH, LQKENI. V lost 6 bases, J lost 3 bases, and 8 bases stayed unmatched. The CDR3 length is 14 residues. The CDR3 is CASSLGQENYEQYF. The CDR3 region has the DNA TGTGCCAGCTCCCTCGGACAGGAGAACTACGAGCAGTACTTC.

The gene calls are TRBV5-1 and TRBJ2-1; 8 positions agree with TRBD1. Looked up from germline, CDR1 is SGHRS and CDR2 is YFSETQ. The CDR3 sequence is 16 residues long. Germline trimming cut 0 bases from V and 6 bases from J; bases unmatched to any gene: 8. The chain's CDR3 is CASSLAVTGGLNEQFF. DNA for the CDR3: TGCGCCAGCAGCTTGGCCGTAACAGGGGGTCTCAATGAGCAGTTCTTC.

The chain carries TRBV18 and TRBJ1-1, with a tentative D call TRBD1 (6 bases). The V end was cut by 5 bases, the J end by 1 base, with 11 bases between. The CDR3 contains 14 residues. Germline V gives CDR1 KGHSH, CDR2 LQKENI. The CDR3 DNA sequence: TGTGCCAGCTCAAAGGACAGACAGAACACTGAAGCTTTCTTT. Amino acid sequence: CASSKDRQNTEAFF.

The chain joins TRBV5-1 to TRBJ2-1; D is perhaps TRBD2 (5 bases). Trimming shortened V by 1 base and J by 7 bases, and 15 bases separated the two germline ends. The germline gives CDR1 SGHRS, CDR2 YFSETQ. The CDR3 spans 15 residues. The CDR3 spells CASSLIPGRINEQFF. DNA for the CDR3: TGCGCCAGCAGCTTGATACCGGGAAGGATAAATGAGCAGTTCTTC.

The rearrangement joins TRBV3-1 (or the pseudogene TRBV3-2) to TRBJ2-1; D is ambiguous. The germline V and J ends were trimmed by 2 bases and 6 bases, with 5 bases remaining between them. Germline V lookup: CDR1 LGHDT, CDR2 YNNKEL (reference sequence). The CDR3 length is 12 residues. The CDR3 is CASSQLINEQFF. DNA of the CDR3: TGTGCCAGCAGCCAACTAATCAATGAGCAGTTCTTC.

This clone was seen a handful of times. The V and J genes are TRBV25-1 and TRBJ2-1; D is unresolved. The ends were cut back, 7 bases at V and 4 bases at J, with 5 bases in the middle. CDR1 is MGHDK, CDR2 SYGVNS, per germline. The length of the CDR3 is 11 residues. In DNA, the CDR3 is TGTGCCAGCAACAGTTACAATGAGCAGTTCTTC. Amino acid sequence: CASNSYNEQFF.

The V call is TRBV28, the J call TRBJ2-3; TRBD2 matches at 9 bases. CDR3 length: 13 residues. V was pared by 6 bases and J by 5 bases, with 3 bases of the junction left unmatched. The germline V gene has CDR1 MDHEN and CDR2 SYDVKM. CDR3 sequence: CASRAGGGDTQYF. CDR3 nucleotide sequence: TGTGCCAGCAGGGCGGGAGGGGGAGATACGCAGTATTTT.

The table lists this clone with a count of one. This chain joins TRBV20-1 and TRBJ2-1; 10 nucleotides line up with TRBD2. Germline CDR1 is DFQATT and CDR2 is SNEGSKA (reference sequence). V was clipped by 3 bases and J by 5 bases; unmatched bases: 7. This CDR3 has 15 amino acids. The CDR3 sequence is CSASTLAGVNNEQFF. CDR3 nucleotide sequence: TGCAGTGCTAGTACGCTAGCGGGAGTGAACAATGAGCAGTTCTTC.

The chain joins TRBV9 to TRBJ2-1; 9 nucleotides line up with TRBD2. V trimming: 1 base; J trimming: 3 bases; junction bases outside the gene matches: 5. The CDR3 length is 16 residues. Germline-derived CDR1 and CDR2 are SGDLS and YYNGEE. DNA for the CDR3: TGTGCCAGCAGCGTATCCCAGACTAGCGGCTACAATGAGCAGTTCTTC. Protein sequence: CASSVSQTSGYNEQFF.

By frequency in the sample, this clone is medium-sized (0.01 to 0.1%). This CDR3 reads CASSHRGGAKNIQYF. CDR3 DNA sequence: TGTGCCAGCAGCCACCGCGGGGGAGCCAAAAACATTCAGTACTTC. This chain connects TRBV28 to TRBJ2-4, with 7 bases lining up with TRBD2. From germline, CDR1 is MDHEN and CDR2 SYDVKM. Trimming took 6 bases from V and 0 from J; bases not matched to a gene: 5. This CDR3 is 15 amino acids long.

The chain links TRBV2 to TRBJ1-5; D ambiguous. This CDR3 is 13 amino acids long. CDR1 and CDR2 from the germline V gene are SNHLY and FYNNEI. The V end was cut by 3 bases, the J end by 2 bases, with 5 bases between. This CDR3 is CASSESGNQPQHF. CDR3 sequence (DNA): TGTGCCAGCAGTGAGTCTGGCAATCAGCCCCAGCATTTT.

This clone has just one count. V usage is TRBV9 and J usage is TRBJ2-1; 10 nucleotides align to TRBD1. The CDR3 covers 14 residues. V lost 3 bases and J lost 8; bases outside the gene matches: 5. The V gene's germline CDR1 is SGDLS and CDR2 YYNGEE. The CDR3 here is CASSATGGWDEQFF. In DNA form, the CDR3 reads TGTGCCAGCAGCGCGACAGGGGGCTGGGATGAGCAGTTCTTC. Full variable domain (outside the CDR3, taken from reference TRBV9 and TRBJ2-1): DSGVTQTPKHLITATGQRVTLRCSPRSGDLSVYWYQQSLDQGLQFLIQYYNGEERAKGNILERFSAQQFPDLHSELNLSSLELGDSALYFCASSATGGWDEQFFGPGTRLTVL.

The genes are TRBV19 and TRBJ2-1, with 9 bases fitting TRBD1. Germline loops: CDR1 LNHDA, CDR2 SQIVND (reference sequence). Unmatched junction bases numbered 6, after V lost 5 bases and J lost 10 bases. The CDR3 has 13 residues. The CDR3 reads CASSPLQGAEQFF. For the CDR3, the DNA is TGTGCCAGTAGTCCTTTACAGGGGGCGGAGCAGTTCTTC.

V is TRBV18 and J is TRBJ1-5; 9 nucleotides match TRBD1. This CDR3 comprises 15 residues. Germline V gene sequence: CDR1 KGHSH, CDR2 LQKENI. The J segment lost 3 bases and the V segment lost 3 bases, leaving 3 bases of the junction unmatched. CDR3 in amino acids: CASSPGTGNNQPQHF. CDR3 DNA sequence: TGTGCCAGCTCACCCGGGACAGGGAACAATCAGCCCCAGCATTTT.

The rearrangement uses TRBV3-1 (or the pseudogene TRBV3-2) and TRBJ2-2; perhaps TRBD2 as D (6 bases). V lost 6 bases to trimming and J lost 7 bases, with 15 bases between them. CDR1 is LGHDT and CDR2 is YNNKEL in the germline V gene (reference sequence). CDR3 length equals 14 residues. CDR3 region: CASRLAGTRGELFF. The CDR3 bases are TGTGCCAGCAGACTTGCCGGGACTCGCGGGGAGCTGTTTTTT.

V gene TRBV12-3 or TRBV12-4 combines with J gene TRBJ1-1; D is ambiguous. With 3 bases removed from V and 4 bases from J, the gap between germline ends came to 9 bases. There are 13 residues in the CDR3. CDR3 nucleotide sequence: TGTGCCAGCAGTTTGGAGGTCTCCACTGAAGCTTTCTTT. Its protein is CASSLEVSTEAFF.

In DNA form, the CDR3 reads TGTGCCTGGAGAGGCGACAGGGGTAATTCACCCCTCCACTTT. Translation: CAWRGDRGNSPLHF. J is TRBJ1-6 and V is TRBV30; 8 bases agree with TRBD1. Germline values: CDR1 GTSNPN, CDR2 SVGIG (reference sequence). Trimming cost V 3 bases and J 6 bases; bases outside gene matches: 4. The CDR3 consists of 14 residues.